This TCR beta chain was documented in a study of beta chain features in type 1 diabetes. Study-wide points: Across all four CD4+ subsets, people with type 1 diabetes showed modestly shorter TCRB CDR3s. Researchers reported that naive, central memory and Treg TCRB repertoires appeared more similar in patients than in healthy donors.

This CDR3 contains 11 residues. Trimming took 4 bases from V and 3 from J, leaving 1 base between them. cDNA synthesis used the whole RNA isolate, giving expressed TCRB sequences. The repertoire was sequenced with immunoSEQ multiplex PCR; TCRdb's copy has only in-frame clones and lacks some. The table lists approximately 150,000 clones, approximately 13% of them singletons. With regard to this clone: Its antigen is currently unknown.

The sequenced sample was central memory CD4+ T cells from blood. The sequence derives from a man younger than 35 with type 1 diabetes. The chain uses TRBV23-1 and TRBJ1-3; D is ambiguous. TRBV23-1 is an open reading frame, and its role is uncertain. CDR3 sequence reads: CASSLGNTIYF. CDR3 nucleotides: TGCGCCAGCAGTCTTGGAAACACCATATATTTT.